This T cell receptor (beta chain) was retrieved from a study of T cells after posttransplantation cyclophosphamide. Study-wide points: Donor-recipient repertoire similarity was low at 1-2 months, rising over year one. Recipient CMV seropositivity and CMV reactivation strongly tracked TRB clonality. Blood and skin or GI T cell repertoires showed limited TRB overlap.

Produced via immunoSEQ multiplex PCR; TCRdb's table is partial and in-frame only. The sample holds about 16,000 clones, less than 95% seen once. On this clone itself: Its antigen is not known.

This CDR3 spans 15 amino acids. Trimming removed 4 bases from V and 0 bases from J; junction bases left unmatched: 4. Germline assignment: CDR1 SNHLY and CDR2 FYNNEI. Cells defined as naive were viable CD3+CD4+ or CD3+CD8+ and CCR7+CD45RA+CD45RO-CD95-CD27+CD28+. Peripheral blood was collected from the related graft donor on the marrow donation day. This chain uses TRBV2 with TRBJ2-3, with 7 bases identical to TRBD2. Sequenced input: naive CD4+ T cells sorted from blood. The sequence was obtained from a woman aged 45-65 years in good health and a related stem cell transplant donor. The CDR3 loop is CASSAFSGSTDTQYF. The CDR3 DNA is TGTGCCAGCAGTGCCTTTAGCGGGAGCACAGATACGCAGTATTTT.